This TCR beta chain was observed in a study of blood T cell repertoires in COVID-19. Across the study: Two consecutive negative NP/OP PCR tests, clearance, or resolved symptoms defined Cohort 3 recovery. Acute and convalescent COVID-19 specimens originated in the United States, Italy and Spain. T cells, B-cell-depleted T cells, or PBMCs provided the cDNA or gDNA that served as material.

Here immunoSEQ multiplex PCR was the method, and the copy in TCRdb shows in-frame clones only, minus some. In the table there are around 290,000 clones, around 89% of which are singletons. Cohorts were determined from participant-reported clinical history. The source of this sequence is an older woman in a cohort exposed to, infected with or recovered from COVID-19 (not recorded which). Sequenced input: PBMCs or T cells enriched from blood (not recorded which).

The CDR3 spells CASRERGNQPQHF. CDR3 coding DNA: TGTGCCAGCAGGGAGAGGGGCAATCAGCCCCAGCATTTT. The chain couples TRBV2 to TRBJ1-5; the D is unclear. Trimming took 6 bases from V and 2 from J, leaving 8 bases between them. The germline gives CDR1 SNHLY, CDR2 FYNNEI. The CDR3 consists of 13 residues.